The clone carrying this T cell receptor beta chain came up many times. Its antigen is not identified. TCRdb reanalysed the 5' RACE reads using MiXCR and keeps one entry per CDR3 protein. There are more than 50,000 distinct CDR3 sequences in the sample; about 3.3% occur only once, and approximately 7% lies in the top ten. The record originates from a study of neurological immune-mediated disorders. Study background: Relapsing-remitting disease affected around 31, and secondary progressive 3, of about 34 multiple sclerosis patients.

Study results and caveats: HTLV-1-associated myelopathy had the most TCR clonal expansion, whereas multiple sclerosis had the least (lower than in healthy controls).

The CDR3 runs 13 residues. Germline CDR1 DFQATT, CDR2 SNEGSKA (reference sequence). The V end lost 3 bases, the J end lost 2 bases, and 10 bases lay between the germline ends. The sample taken for sequencing was PBMCs. The receptor was derived from a woman aged 60-75 years with multiple sclerosis. This sequence joins TRBV20-1 and TRBJ2-5; D is unresolved. CDR3 DNA: TGCAGTGCTAGTCCCGGGCTGCAAGAGACCCAGTACTTC. Amino acids: CSASPGLQETQYF.